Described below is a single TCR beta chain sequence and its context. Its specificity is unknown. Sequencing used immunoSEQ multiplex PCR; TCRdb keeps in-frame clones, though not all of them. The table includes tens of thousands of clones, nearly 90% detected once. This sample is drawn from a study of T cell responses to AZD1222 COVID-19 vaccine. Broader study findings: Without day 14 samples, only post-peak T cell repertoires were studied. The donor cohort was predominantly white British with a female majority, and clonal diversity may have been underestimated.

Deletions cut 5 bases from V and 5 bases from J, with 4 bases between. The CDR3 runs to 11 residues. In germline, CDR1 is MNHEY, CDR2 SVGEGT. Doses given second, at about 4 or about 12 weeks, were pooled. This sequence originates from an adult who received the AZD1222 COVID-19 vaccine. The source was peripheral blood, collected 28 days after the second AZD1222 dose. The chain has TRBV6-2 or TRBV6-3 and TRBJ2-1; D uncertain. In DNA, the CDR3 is TGTGCCAGCAGTCACCACAATGAGCAGTTCTTC. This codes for CASSHHNEQFF.